This TCR beta chain was identified during a study of technical replicates of blood from a few donors. Here immunoSEQ multiplex PCR was the method, and the copy in TCRdb shows in-frame clones only, minus some. The sample has under 50,000 clones; around 97% are singletons. The germline V and J ends were trimmed by 4 bases and 4 bases, with 11 bases remaining between them. There are 13 residues in the CDR3. Germline V gives CDR1 SNHLY, CDR2 FYNNEI. The V and J genes are TRBV2 and TRBJ2-7; D possibly corresponds to TRBD2 (6 bases). Sequencing was done on a sample of T cells isolated from PBMCs. This clonotype was sampled from a human donor in good health. CDR3 DNA: TGTGCCAGCAGTGCGCGGGACTTTTACGAGCAGTACTTC. This encodes CASSARDFYEQYF.